One and the same sample provided the 21 T cell receptor beta chains below, sequenced in a study of T cells after yellow fever vaccination. TCRdb re-called the 5' RACE reads with MiXCR, one entry per CDR3 protein. The table shows approximately 300,000 distinct CDR3 sequences, with around 7% occurring only once. The material was PBMCs, obtained 35 to 50 days after the first yellow fever vaccination. The receptors were gathered from a man between 18 and 35 years old who received the YFV17D yellow fever vaccine.

This chain links TRBV12-3 or TRBV12-4 with TRBJ1-4; TRBD1 is a possible D gene (6 bases). The CDR3 totals 14 residues. V lost 9 bases and J 6 bases, leaving 17 bases between the germline ends. Here the CDR3 reads CASSLGAGHEKLFF. The CDR3 nucleotides read TGTGCCAGTTCCCTGGGGGCAGGACATGAAAAACTGTTTTTT.

This clonotype was counted a few times. This chain uses TRBV4-3 with TRBJ1-6; D possibly corresponds to TRBD1 (5 bases). Germline assignment: CDR1 LGHNA and CDR2 YSLEER. Deletions cut 0 bases from V and 15 bases from J, with 21 bases between. The CDR3 totals 16 residues. The CDR3 nucleotides are TGCGCCAGCAGCCAAGAGAGGTACGGGACCGAGAGGGTCCTCCACTTT. Translated, it gives CASSQERYGTERVLHF.

The gene calls are TRBV7-2 and TRBJ1-5; TRBD1 agrees at 7 bases. CDR1 and CDR2 from the germline V gene are SGHTA and FQGNSA. The CDR3 spans 15 residues. J gave up 5 bases and V 5 bases, and 9 bases lay outside the gene matches. CDR3 in DNA: TGTGCCAGCAGCACCTGGACAGGAATCCATCAGCCCCAGCATTTT. Encoded protein: CASSTWTGIHQPQHF.

On this clonotype itself: With a much larger clone just one base away, this may be a read error. J is TRBJ2-1 and V is TRBV5-1; 10 nucleotides match TRBD1. From germline, CDR1 is SGHRS and CDR2 YFSETQ. This CDR3 contains 16 residues. Trimming cost V 3 bases and J 5 bases; bases outside gene matches: 8. The CDR3 is CASSSATGGLNNEQFF. CDR3 coding DNA: TGCGCCAGCAGCTCGGCGACAGGGGGCTTAAACAATGAGCAGTTCTTC.

In its sample, this clonotype was seen a few times. This chain joins TRBV6-1 and TRBJ2-7; 8 positions agree with TRBD1. The V gene end was trimmed by 6 bases and the J gene end by 6 bases; junction bases not matched to a gene: 10. Germline values: CDR1 MNHNS, CDR2 SASEGT. There are 14 residues in the CDR3. The CDR3 region has the DNA TGTGCCAGCAGGCCGGGACAGGTCTCTGGCGAGCAGTACTTC. Protein: CASRPGQVSGEQYF.

This clonotype was seen repeatedly, ten times or more. CDR3 protein: CASSLAEGVTEAFF. DNA of the CDR3: TGCGCCAGCAGCTTGGCCGAGGGGGTAACTGAAGCTTTCTTT. This chain uses TRBV5-1 with TRBJ1-1; a weak D match, TRBD1 (6 bases). Germline V CDR1 and CDR2: SGHRS, YFSETQ. Trimming took off 0 bases at V and 5 bases at J, with 11 bases between the two ends. There are 14 residues in the CDR3.

V and J are TRBV4-3 and TRBJ2-5, with D maybe TRBD1 (5 bases). V was trimmed by 1 base and J by 8 bases, leaving 11 bases between them. The CDR3 length is 13 residues. Germline V gene lookup returns CDR1 LGHNA and CDR2 YSLEER. CDR3 bases: TGCGCCAGCAGCCAAGGGGGCGAGTACACCCAGTACTTC. The encoded protein is CASSQGGEYTQYF.

This clonotype was detected a few times. The V call is TRBV5-1, the J call TRBJ1-5; D is unclear. Germline assignment: CDR1 SGHRS and CDR2 YFSETQ. CDR3 length: 14 amino acids. The V gene lost 0 bases and the J gene lost 6 bases, with 10 bases spanning the gap. The CDR3 protein is CASSLVEGSQPQHF. The DNA of the CDR3 is TGCGCCAGCAGCTTGGTGGAGGGATCTCAGCCCCAGCATTTT.

This clonotype was counted between two and nine times. V and J are TRBV28 and TRBJ2-7, with a weak D call TRBD1 (6 bases). Germline V CDR1 and CDR2: MDHEN, SYDVKM. This CDR3 spans 15 amino acids. V lost 5 bases and J lost 0, with 14 bases in between. This CDR3 reads CASSTYRAASYEQYV. The CDR3 DNA reads as TGTGCCAGCAGTACATACAGGGCTGCCTCCTACGAGCAGTACGTC.

This chain links TRBV7-8 with TRBJ1-1, with D uncertain. The CDR3 is 14 amino acids. V was trimmed by 1 base and J by 0 bases, leaving 6 bases between them. The germline CDR1 and CDR2 sequences are SGHVS and FQNEAQ. Written as DNA, the CDR3 is TGTGCCAGCAGCTTAGGGGTCCTGAACACTGAAGCTTTCTTT. It is translated as CASSLGVLNTEAFF.

The CDR3, as DNA: TGCAGTGCTTCGCGGACAGGGCGGAACACTGAAGCTTTCTTT. It yields the protein CSASRTGRNTEAFF. The V and J genes are TRBV20-1 and TRBJ1-1; 8 nucleotides line up with TRBD1. Germline values: CDR1 DFQATT, CDR2 SNEGSKA (reference sequence). CDR3 length: 14 residues. The junction had 6 bases not matched to a gene; V was cut back by 5 bases and J by 1 base.

The genes are TRBV4-3 and TRBJ1-2; the D gene is possibly TRBD1 (6 bases). The CDR3 consists of 14 residues. V dropped 4 bases and J dropped 2 bases, with 11 bases sitting between them. Germline CDR1 reads LGHNA; CDR2 reads YSLEER. CDR3 sequence reads: CASSPFDRNYGYTF. Here the CDR3 DNA reads TGCGCCAGCAGCCCCTTCGACAGGAACTATGGCTACACCTTC.

The V and J genes are TRBV10-3 and TRBJ2-1, with TRBD1 matching 7 bases. The CDR3 has 15 amino acids. The V gene's germline CDR1 is ENHRY and CDR2 SYGVKD. Losses at the gene ends were 6 bases for V and 1 base for J; bases not matched to a gene: 6. This CDR3 is CAISGTGESYNEQFF. In DNA, the CDR3 is TGTGCCATCAGCGGAACAGGGGAGTCCTACAATGAGCAGTTCTTC.

This clonotype came up many times. The chain links TRBV7-2 to TRBJ2-5, with 12 bases matching TRBD2. The CDR3 is 16 residues long. Germline trimming cut 1 base from V and 2 bases from J; bases unmatched to any gene: 2. Germline CDR1 reads SGHTA; CDR2 reads FQGNSA. CDR3 DNA: TGTGCCAGCAGCTTAGGAACTAGCGGGGGGCAAGAGACCCAGTACTTC. Protein product: CASSLGTSGGQETQYF. Filled out from reference TRBV7-2 and TRBJ2-5, the complete variable domain reads GAGVSQSPSNKVTEKGKDVELRCDPISGHTALYWYRQSLGQGLEFLIYFQGNSAPDKSGLPSDRFSAERTGGSVSTLTIQRTQQEDSAVYLCASSLGTSGGQETQYFGPGTRLLVL.

This rearrangement joins TRBV11-2 to TRBJ2-7, with D possibly being TRBD2 (5 bases). The CDR3 covers 12 residues. Germline CDR1 SGHAT, CDR2 FQNNGV. Deletions cut 5 bases from V and 4 bases from J, with 9 bases between. CDR3 loop: CASSPGWYEQYV. In DNA form, the CDR3 reads TGTGCCAGCAGCCCGGGGTGGTACGAGCAGTACGTC.

The CDR3 protein is CASSLTRLNTGELFF. The CDR3 DNA reads as TGTGCCAGCAGCCTGACAAGACTAAACACCGGGGAGCTGTTTTTT. This rearrangement joins TRBV6-1 to TRBJ2-2; D is perhaps TRBD2 (5 bases). The CDR3 runs 15 residues. V lost 6 bases to trimming and J lost 2 bases, with 13 bases between them. Germline CDR1 reads MNHNS; CDR2 reads SASEGT.

In this sample, this clonotype turned up a few times. CDR3 region: CASSYSGEGGVYNEQFF. The CDR3 DNA reads TGTGCCAGCAGTTACTCGGGGGAAGGGGGGGTCTACAATGAGCAGTTCTTC. The rearrangement joins TRBV6-2 or TRBV6-3 to TRBJ2-1; tentative D call: TRBD2 (7 bases). Germline V gene sequence: CDR1 MNHEY, CDR2 SVGEGT. The CDR3 is 17 residues long. Trimming took off 0 bases at V and 3 bases at J, with 15 bases between the two ends.

CDR3 loop: CASSLGPTDTGNTIYF. The CDR3 DNA sequence: TGCGCCAGCAGCTTGGGTCCGACAGACACTGGAAACACCATATATTTT. V is TRBV5-1 and J is TRBJ1-3, with D possibly matching TRBD1 (5 bases). The CDR3 extends over 16 amino acids. The germline V gene has CDR1 SGHRS and CDR2 YFSETQ. The V end was cut by 0 bases, the J end by 2 bases, with 12 bases between.

The rearrangement joins TRBV4-2 to TRBJ2-5; D tentatively reads TRBD1 or TRBD2 (5 bases each). Trimming took 1 base from V and 1 from J, leaving 10 bases between them. CDR3 size: 15 residues. Germline CDR1 and CDR2: LGHNA and YNFKEQ. Written as DNA, the CDR3 is TGTGCCAGCAGCCAAGCCGGGGCACTCCAAGAGACCCAGTACTTC. Translated, it gives CASSQAGALQETQYF.

The chain couples TRBV5-4 to TRBJ2-3; the D gene is possibly TRBD2 (6 bases). From germline, CDR1 is SGHNT and CDR2 YYREEE (reference sequence). The V end was cut by 2 bases, the J end by 6 bases, with 13 bases between. CDR3 size: 14 residues. CDR3: CASSFGTGLDTQYF. DNA of the CDR3: TGTGCCAGCAGCTTCGGGACTGGTTTGGATACGCAGTATTTT.

This rearrangement joins TRBV7-2 to TRBJ1-5; D unresolved. The CDR3 totals 13 residues. Germline V CDR1 and CDR2: SGHTA, FQGNSA. V lost 7 bases and J 0 bases, leaving 7 bases between the germline ends. The CDR3 loop reads CASTIGSNQPQHF. CDR3 in DNA: TGTGCCAGCACCATAGGTAGCAATCAGCCCCAGCATTTT.